Listed below are T cell receptor beta chains from one sample, sequenced in a study of CD8+ T cells in alopecia areata. The method was immunoSEQ multiplex PCR; TCRdb's version includes in-frame clones alone and lacks a portion of them. This table holds some 150,000 clones, 82% found once. The starting material was CD8+ T cells sorted from blood, obtained at week 4, from a patient treated with tofacitinib. These receptors all come from a human donor with alopecia areata. Each CDR3 is given with its conserved first and last residue. A D gene is named only where the DNA matches it firmly. The size field is filled for only some rows; it gives once, few, many or a size class.

j_call clone_size v_call d_call cdr3_aa cdr3_nt
TRBJ2-5 . TRBV7-9 TRBD2 CASSLALAGETQYF TGTGCCAGCAGCTTAGCACTAGCGGGGGAGACCCAGTACTTC
TRBJ2-7 few TRBV9 . CASSVAGIPYEQYF TGTGCCAGCAGCGTAGCCGGGATCCCCTACGAGCAGTACTTC
TRBJ2-1 . TRBV9 . CASSVDGSPMFNEQFF TGTGCCAGCAGCGTAGACGGGAGTCCCATGTTCAATGAGCAGTTCTTC
TRBJ1-4 . TRBV4-1 . CASSQGWGYEKLFF TGCGCCAGCAGCCAAGGTTGGGGGTACGAAAAACTGTTTTTT
TRBJ2-7 . TRBV25-1 TRBD1 CASGTEHSYEQYF TGTGCCAGCGGGACAGAGCATTCCTACGAGCAGTACTTC
TRBJ2-3 . TRBV6-5 . CASSPNFDTQYF TGTGCCAGCAGCCCAAATTTCGATACGCAGTATTTT
TRBJ2-3 . TRBV29-1 TRBD2 CSVGILAGGADTQYF TGCAGCGTCGGGATTTTAGCGGGAGGAGCAGATACGCAGTATTTT
TRBJ2-1 . TRBV6-5 . CASSVYTGFGNEQFF TGTGCCAGCAGTGTATACACAGGGTTTGGGAATGAGCAGTTCTTC
TRBJ2-5 . TRBV6-5 TRBD2 CASSYVTGGETQYF TGTGCCAGCAGTTACGTGACGGGGGGTGAGACCCAGTACTTC
TRBJ1-1 . TRBV4-1 TRBD1 CASSPRTGSDGNTEAFF TGCGCCAGCAGCCCTCGGACAGGGAGCGACGGGAACACTGAAGCTTTCTTT
TRBJ2-2 . TRBV7-6 TRBD2 CASSLTSGGNTGELFF TGTGCCAGCAGCCTAACTAGCGGGGGGAACACCGGGGAGCTGTTTTTT
TRBJ2-7 . TRBV5-4 . CASSQGYEQYF TGTGCCAGCAGCCAAGGGTACGAGCAGTACTTC
TRBJ2-7 once TRBV29-1 . CSVEEGGRPYEQYF TGCAGCGTTGAAGAAGGGGGACGCCCCTACGAGCAGTACTTC